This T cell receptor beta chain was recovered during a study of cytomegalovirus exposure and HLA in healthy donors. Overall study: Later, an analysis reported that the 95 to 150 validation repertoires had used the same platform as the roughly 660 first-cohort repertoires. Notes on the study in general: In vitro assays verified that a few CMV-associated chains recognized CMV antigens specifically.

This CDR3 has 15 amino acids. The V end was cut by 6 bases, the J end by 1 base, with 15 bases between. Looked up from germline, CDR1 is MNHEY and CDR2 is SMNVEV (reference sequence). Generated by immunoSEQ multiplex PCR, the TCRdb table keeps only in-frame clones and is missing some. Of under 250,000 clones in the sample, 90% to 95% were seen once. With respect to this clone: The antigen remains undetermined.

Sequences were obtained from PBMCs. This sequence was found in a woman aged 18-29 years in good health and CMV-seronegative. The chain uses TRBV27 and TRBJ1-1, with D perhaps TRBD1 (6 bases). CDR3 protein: CASSAQTGANTEAFF. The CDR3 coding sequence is TGTGCCAGCAGCGCTCAGACAGGTGCGAACACTGAAGCTTTCTTT.